One sample yielded the 20 T cell receptor beta chains listed below, sequenced in a study of shared clonotypes between healthy human individuals. The table came from immunoSEQ multiplex PCR; TCRdb's copy has only in-frame clones and leaves some out. This repertoire shows hundreds of thousands of clones, 90% to 97% found once; its top ten account for less than 0.12%. Only CD45RO-negative cells positively selected for CCR7 counted as naive CD8 cells, so terminally differentiated effector memory CD45RA+ cells were excluded. Sequencing used naive CD8+ T cells sorted from blood. The origin of the receptors is a woman in her thirties in good health.

The chain uses TRBV5-6 and TRBJ1-2; D gene ambiguous. The CDR3 is 13 residues long. The V gene lost 0 bases and the J gene lost 6 bases, with 9 bases spanning the gap. Germline assignment: CDR1 SGHDT and CDR2 YYEEEE. CDR3 nucleotides: TGTGCCAGCAGCTTGGGATGGGTCCATGGCTACACCTTC. Its translation is CASSLGWVHGYTF. The full variable domain, in which reference TRBV5-6 and TRBJ1-2 provide the parts outside the CDR3, is DAGVTQSPTHLIKTRGQQVTLRCSPKSGHDTVSWYQQALGQGPQFIFQYYEEEERQRGNFPDRFSGHQFPNYSSELNVNALLLGDSALYLCASSLGWVHGYTFGSGTRLTVV.

This clone occurred once. This rearrangement joins TRBV7-7 to TRBJ2-3; weak D call: TRBD2 (7 bases). The V gene lost 7 bases and the J gene lost 0 bases, with 11 bases spanning the gap. Germline V lookup: CDR1 SSHAT, CDR2 FNYEAQ (reference sequence). The CDR3 is made up of 14 amino acids. In DNA, the CDR3 is TGTGCCAGCATCGCGGGGGCGAGCACAGATACGCAGTATTTT. Its protein product is CASIAGASTDTQYF.

This clone occurred once. At the DNA level, this CDR3 is encoded by other sequences in the same sample as well. The rearrangement joins TRBV28 to TRBJ2-1, with 8 nucleotides matching TRBD2. The CDR3 consists of 15 residues. The V gene end was trimmed by 3 bases and the J gene end by 1 base; junction bases not matched to a gene: 2. Germline CDR1 is MDHEN and CDR2 is SYDVKM. CDR3 in amino acids: CASSFTGGSYNEQFF. CDR3 bases: TGTGCCAGCAGTTTTACGGGAGGGTCCTACAATGAGCAGTTCTTC.

The gene calls are TRBV2 and TRBJ2-3; D is ambiguous. V was trimmed by 6 bases and J by 2 bases, leaving 6 bases between them. The CDR3 is 12 amino acids. Germline CDR1 and CDR2: SNHLY and FYNNEI. The CDR3 bases are TGTGCCAGCAGACAGACCACAGATACGCAGTATTTT. It specifies CASRQTTDTQYF. The full variable domain, in which reference TRBV2 and TRBJ2-3 provide the parts outside the CDR3, is EPEVTQTPSHQVTQMGQEVILRCVPISNHLYFYWYRQILGQKVEFLVSFYNNEISEKSEIFDDQFSVERPDGSNFTLKIRSTKLEDSAMYFCASRQTTDTQYFGPGTRLTVL.

The chain has TRBV5-1 and TRBJ2-7; D is perhaps TRBD1 (6 bases). Germline CDR1 and CDR2: SGHRS and YFSETQ. The CDR3 totals 16 residues. V lost 0 bases and J 3 bases, leaving 16 bases between the germline ends. The CDR3 DNA reads as TGCGCCAGCAGCTTGGCGCAGGGGAGTTCCAGCTACGAGCAGTACTTC. It codes for CASSLAQGSSSYEQYF.

The chain couples TRBV7-9 to TRBJ2-1, with TRBD1 matching over 7 bases. Trimming cost V 5 bases and J 10 bases; bases outside gene matches: 11. Per germline, CDR1 SEHNR and CDR2 FQNEAQ (reference sequence). This CDR3 is 14 amino acids long. DNA of the CDR3: TGTGCCAGCAGCCTTGACAGGGAAGTGGAGGAGCAGTTCTTC. Its translation: CASSLDREVEEQFF. The whole variable domain, remainder taken from reference TRBV7-9 and TRBJ2-1, is DTGVSQNPRHKITKRGQNVTFRCDPISEHNRLYWYRQTLGQGPEFLTYFQNEAQLEKSRLLSDRFSAERPKGSFSTLEIQRTEQGDSAMYLCASSLDREVEEQFFGPGTRLTVL.

J is TRBJ2-1 and V is TRBV5-6; D is uncertain. The CDR3 covers 11 residues. V was clipped by 4 bases and J by 8 bases, with 7 bases between them. Germline CDR1 reads SGHDT; CDR2 reads YYEEEE. Here the CDR3 reads CASSEWDEQFF. CDR3 bases: TGTGCCAGCAGCGAGTGGGATGAGCAGTTCTTC.

The chain links TRBV7-2 to TRBJ2-1; 9 bases are shared with TRBD2. V gave up 0 bases and J gave up 5 bases; unmatched junction bases: 5. The CDR3 runs to 16 residues. Germline V gene sequence: CDR1 SGHTA, CDR2 FQGNSA. CDR3 protein: CASSLASGSLDNEQFF. CDR3 bases: TGTGCCAGCAGCTTAGCTAGCGGGAGTCTCGACAATGAGCAGTTCTTC.

The chain couples TRBV27 to TRBJ2-2; D might be TRBD1 (5 bases). V shed 7 bases and J shed 6 bases, with 15 bases lying between them. The germline V gene has CDR1 MNHEY and CDR2 SMNVEV (reference sequence). The CDR3 spans 14 residues. As DNA, the CDR3 is TGTGCCAGCAAATTAGGGCTAGGGGCCGGGGAGCTGTTTTTT. Its protein is CASKLGLGAGELFF.

The chain carries TRBV27 and TRBJ2-3; D perhaps matches TRBD2 (5 bases). Germline CDR1 reads MNHEY; CDR2 reads SMNVEV (reference sequence). V gave up 6 bases and J gave up 5 bases, with 12 bases separating them. The length of the CDR3 is 13 residues. CDR3 DNA: TGTGCCAGCAGCTATGGTGGAGGAGATACGCAGTATTTT. It encodes CASSYGGGDTQYF.

This clone occurred once. This chain uses TRBV27 with TRBJ2-1, with 9 nucleotides matching TRBD1. Germline assignment: CDR1 MNHEY and CDR2 SMNVEV (reference sequence). This CDR3 has 13 residues. With V trimmed by 8 bases and J by 4 bases, 3 bases remained unmatched. CDR3 sequence reads: CASGDRVYNEQFF. The CDR3 bases are TGTGCCAGCGGGGACAGGGTTTACAATGAGCAGTTCTTC.

The rearrangement joins TRBV4-1 to TRBJ1-5; D possibly corresponds to TRBD1 (5 bases). CDR3 size: 16 residues. V lost 0 bases to trimming and J lost 4 bases, with 13 bases between them. Germline CDR1 is MGHRA and CDR2 is YSYEKL. CDR3 amino acids: CASSQEAAGGNQPQHF. CDR3 nucleotide sequence: TGCGCCAGCAGCCAAGAGGCCGCCGGGGGAAATCAGCCCCAGCATTTT.

This sequence joins TRBV27 and TRBJ2-5; TRBD1 matches 7 bases. J was trimmed by 5 bases and V by 6 bases; bases with no gene match: 6. CDR3 length: 13 residues. The germline V gene encodes CDR1 MNHEY and CDR2 SMNVEV (reference sequence). The chain's CDR3 is CASRMTGLETQYF. The CDR3 coding sequence is TGTGCCAGCAGGATGACAGGGCTCGAGACCCAGTACTTC.

The rearrangement uses TRBV5-6 and TRBJ2-1; D perhaps matches TRBD1 (5 bases). The length of the CDR3 is 15 residues. Per the germline V gene, CDR1 is SGHDT and CDR2 is YYEEEE. Trimming removed 0 bases from V and 6 bases from J, with 13 bases in between. The CDR3 coding sequence is TGTGCCAGCAGCTTGGTCAGGGTAGAAGTCAATGAGCAGTTCTTC. Protein sequence: CASSLVRVEVNEQFF.

The chain has TRBV25-1 and TRBJ2-2; D uncertain. The ends were cut back, 7 bases at V and 5 bases at J, with 8 bases in the middle. CDR1 and CDR2 (germline): MGHDK, SYGVNS. This CDR3 has 12 amino acids. The CDR3 is CASKTLTGELFF. In nucleotides, the CDR3 is TGTGCCAGCAAAACGCTTACCGGGGAGCTGTTTTTT.

In nucleotides, the CDR3 is TGTGCCAGCAGTTTTGGCCCCCCGGGGGATGAGCAGTTCTTC. This sequence encodes CASSFGPPGDEQFF. This rearrangement joins TRBV28 to TRBJ2-1, with D perhaps TRBD2 (6 bases). Trimming shortened V by 3 bases and J by 8 bases, and 14 bases separated the two germline ends. CDR1 MDHEN and CDR2 SYDVKM come from the germline V gene. The CDR3 totals 14 residues.

The gene calls are TRBV28 and TRBJ2-7, with 7 bases aligning to TRBD2. Looked up from germline, CDR1 is MDHEN and CDR2 is SYDVKM. The CDR3 covers 17 residues. The V gene end was trimmed by 5 bases and the J gene end by 9 bases; junction bases not matched to a gene: 22. CDR3 region: CASSPRVGRGNLRVQYF. CDR3 DNA: TGTGCCAGCAGTCCCCGGGTTGGGCGGGGGAACTTACGAGTGCAGTACTTC.

J is TRBJ2-5 and V is TRBV28; 9 bases fit TRBD1. TRBJ2-7 matches the DNA end more closely, so the J call is doubtful. The CDR3 contains 17 residues. Germline V lookup: CDR1 MDHEN, CDR2 SYDVKM. CDR3: CASSHPTRTGDSYEQYF. DNA for the CDR3: TGTGCCAGCAGTCACCCTACCCGGACAGGGGATAGCTACGAGCAGTACTTC.

The chain employs TRBV5-6 and TRBJ1-1; D unresolved. This CDR3 is built from 14 residues. The V end lost 0 bases, the J end lost 6 bases, and 12 bases lay between the germline ends. Germline loops: CDR1 SGHDT, CDR2 YYEEEE. Written as DNA, the CDR3 is TGTGCCAGCAGCTTGGAAGGGTTAATCGCTGAAGCTTTCTTT. It is translated as CASSLEGLIAEAFF.

This chain connects TRBV4-1 to TRBJ2-2; D is unresolved. The germline CDR1 and CDR2 sequences are MGHRA and YSYEKL. The CDR3 length is 16 residues. V lost 3 bases and J 5 bases, leaving 16 bases between the germline ends. CDR3 in DNA: TGCGCCAGCAGCCACCTACCAGTTTTCTCAACCGGGGAGCTGTTTTTT. Translation gives CASSHLPVFSTGELFF.